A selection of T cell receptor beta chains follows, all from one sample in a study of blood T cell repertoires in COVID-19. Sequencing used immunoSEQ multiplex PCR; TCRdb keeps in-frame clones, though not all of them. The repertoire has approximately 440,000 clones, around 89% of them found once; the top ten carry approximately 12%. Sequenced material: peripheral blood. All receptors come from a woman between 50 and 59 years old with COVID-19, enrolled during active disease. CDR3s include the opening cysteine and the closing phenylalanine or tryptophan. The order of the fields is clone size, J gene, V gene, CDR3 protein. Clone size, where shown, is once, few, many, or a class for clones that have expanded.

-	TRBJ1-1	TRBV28	CASSSQGDLNTEAFF
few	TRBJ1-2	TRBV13	CASSPQDRGYGYTF
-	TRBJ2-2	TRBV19	CASRNREVGELFF
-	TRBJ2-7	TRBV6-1	CASSEPGTELYEQYF
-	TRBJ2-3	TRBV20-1	CSASRLAGEDTQYF
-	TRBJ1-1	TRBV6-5	CASSYPGAAFF
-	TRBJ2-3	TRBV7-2	CASSVPPADTQYF
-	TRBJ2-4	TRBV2	CASSNRGKNIQYF
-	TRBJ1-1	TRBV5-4	CASSLLGVMNTEAFF
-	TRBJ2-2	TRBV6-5	CASRTGQGGTGELFF
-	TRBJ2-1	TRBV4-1	CASSIRDREIGAARYPEQFF
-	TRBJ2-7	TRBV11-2	CASSVGQGLVEQYF
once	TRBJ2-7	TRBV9	CASSVGERSTREQYF
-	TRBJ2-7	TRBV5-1	CASSLGDRGYEQYF
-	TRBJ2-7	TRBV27	CASSSLSSSYEQYF
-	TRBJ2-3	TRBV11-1	CASSLLSGGRTDTQYF
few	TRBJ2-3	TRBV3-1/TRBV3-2	CASSYLGADRTDTQYF
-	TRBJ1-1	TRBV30	CAWNQGLTEAFF
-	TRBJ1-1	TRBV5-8	CASSFSTQAFTEAFF
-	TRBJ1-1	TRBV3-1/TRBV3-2	CASSQAIDTEAFF
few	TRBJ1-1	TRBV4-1	CASRPPGQRPNTEAFF
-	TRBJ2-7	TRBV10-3	CAISEGLASGYEQYF